This T cell receptor (beta chain) was recorded in a study of early T cells in non-severe SARS-CoV-2 infection listed by TCRdb under 2021. About the full investigation: Because TCR sequencing relied on bulk RNA taken from unsorted whole blood, pairing of alpha and beta chains was not possible.

This clonotype has only a few counts. The target of this receptor is not known. No base qualities exist here, and no much larger clone lies one base off it. The study at large found these results: VDJdb matching was skewed toward anti-spike CD8 responses, so virus-specific expansions were likely underestimated and private and CD4 specificities were missed.

This was a case-control study nested in a cohort of healthcare workers in London, UK, who had nasopharyngeal swab PCR tests and blood samples taken every week. Healthcare workers were recruited between 23 and 31 March 2020, during the week of the UK lockdown, and were followed weekly for up to roughly 15 weeks. V is trimmed back by 2 bases and J by 3 bases, and the junction contains 4 bases that no gene match accounts for. From the cysteine up to the phenylalanine, the CDR3 has a length of 14 residues. The read is trimmed to its CDR3 DNA, 42 bases read in frame from base 1. The germline V gene sets CDR1 to SGHRS and CDR2 to YFSETQ. Library creation used 5' RACE. Sequenced using a NextSeq 500. To correct for sequencing error and PCR bias, the TCR library protocol tagged individual cDNA molecules with unique molecular identifiers. Both TCR alpha and beta chains were sequenced, and tight co-correlation was observed between alpha and beta sequence abundances in each sample. The paper's processing steps were these. V gene, J gene and CDR3 annotation of TCR sequences was performed with Decombinator V4. TCRs were defined as expanded if a significant change between any two time points was detected under a Poisson model with p below 0.0001. TCR abundances were normalised to the total number of TCRs sequenced in each sample and reported as counts per million. MAIT TCRs were defined by TRAV1-2 paired with TRAJ12, TRAJ20 or TRAJ33, and iNKT TCRs by TRAV10 paired with TRAJ18. A search of VDJdb, accessed on 1 November 2021, was run for TCRs annotated to CMV, EBV and SARS-CoV-2, with TCRs annotated for multiple antigens excluded. In TCRdb, the public reads were trimmed at Q25 with fastp and aligned with MiXCR, with productive beta chains retained. Each CDR3 protein gets just one entry, which takes the most common genes and DNA from the rows behind it. TCRdb, not the authors, supplied the V and J calls. This sample comprises about 39,000 distinct CDR3 sequences, roughly 7% of them detected only once. The ten most abundant clones make up 6.5% to 9.5% of the sample.

The TCR sequence derives from an adult who was a healthcare worker with PCR-confirmed SARS-CoV-2 infection or an uninfected control (not recorded which). The V and J segments used are TRBV5-1 and TRBJ2-5, with 7 middle bases fitting TRBD1. Input material: whole blood. Read as DNA, the sequence is TGCGCCAGCAGCTTTGGGGACAGCAAAGAGACCCAGTACTTC. It codes for CASSFGDSKETQYF.